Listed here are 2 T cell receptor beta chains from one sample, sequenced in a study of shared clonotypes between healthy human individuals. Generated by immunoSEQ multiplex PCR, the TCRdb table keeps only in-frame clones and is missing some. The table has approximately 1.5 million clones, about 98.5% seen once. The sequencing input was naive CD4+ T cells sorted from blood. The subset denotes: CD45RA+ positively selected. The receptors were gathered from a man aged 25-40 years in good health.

CDR3 sequence (DNA): TGTGCCAGCAGAAAGATAGCTAGACACCTAACCGGGGAGCTGTTTTTT. It specifies CASRKIARHLTGELFF. This rearrangement joins TRBV13 to TRBJ2-2; D is unresolved. Trimming removed 6 bases from V and 5 bases from J, with 19 bases in between. The germline V gene has CDR1 PRHDT and CDR2 FYEKMQ (reference sequence). CDR3 length: 16 amino acids. Variable domain in full (rest from reference TRBV13 and TRBJ2-2): AAGVIQSPRHLIKEKRETATLKCYPIPRHDTVYWYQQGPGQDPQFLISFYEKMQSDKGSIPDRFSAQQFSDYHSELNMSSLELGDSALYFCASRKIARHLTGELFFGEGSRLTVL.

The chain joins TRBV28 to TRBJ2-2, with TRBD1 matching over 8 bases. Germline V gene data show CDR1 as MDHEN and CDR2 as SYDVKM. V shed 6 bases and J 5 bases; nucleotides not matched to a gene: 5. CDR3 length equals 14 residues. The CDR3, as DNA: TGTGCCAGCAGACGGACAGGGACGACCGGGGAGCTGTTTTTT. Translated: CASRRTGTTGELFF.